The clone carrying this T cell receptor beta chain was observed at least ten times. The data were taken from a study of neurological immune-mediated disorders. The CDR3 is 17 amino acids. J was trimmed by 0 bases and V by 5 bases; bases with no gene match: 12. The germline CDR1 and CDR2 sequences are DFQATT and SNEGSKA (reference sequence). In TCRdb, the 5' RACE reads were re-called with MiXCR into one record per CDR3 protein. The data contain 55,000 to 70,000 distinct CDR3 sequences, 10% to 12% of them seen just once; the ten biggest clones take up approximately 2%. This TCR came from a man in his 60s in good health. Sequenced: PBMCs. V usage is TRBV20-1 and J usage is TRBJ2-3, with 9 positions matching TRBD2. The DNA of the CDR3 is TGCAGTGCTCCTTACCGTGTCCTAGCGGGGAGCACAGATACGCAGTATTTT. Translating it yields CSAPYRVLAGSTDTQYF.